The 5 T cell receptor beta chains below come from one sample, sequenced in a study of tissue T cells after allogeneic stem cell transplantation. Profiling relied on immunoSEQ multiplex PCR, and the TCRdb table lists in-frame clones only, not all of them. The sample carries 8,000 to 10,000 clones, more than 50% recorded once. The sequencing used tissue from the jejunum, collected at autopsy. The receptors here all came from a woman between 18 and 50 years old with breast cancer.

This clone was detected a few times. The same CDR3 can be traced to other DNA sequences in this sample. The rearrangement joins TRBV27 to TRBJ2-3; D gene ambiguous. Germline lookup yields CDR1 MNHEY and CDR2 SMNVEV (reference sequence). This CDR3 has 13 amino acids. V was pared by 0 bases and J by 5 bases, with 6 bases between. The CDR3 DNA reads TGTGCCAGCAGTTTATCGCTTGGAGATACGCAGTATTTT. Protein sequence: CASSLSLGDTQYF.

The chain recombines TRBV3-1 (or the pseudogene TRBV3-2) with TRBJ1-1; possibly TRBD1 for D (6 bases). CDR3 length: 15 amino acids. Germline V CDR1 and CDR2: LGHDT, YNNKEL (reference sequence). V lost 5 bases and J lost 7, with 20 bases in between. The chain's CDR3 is CASSRRRDTGREAFF. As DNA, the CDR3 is TGTGCCAGCAGCAGACGACGGGACACCGGCCGTGAAGCTTTCTTT.

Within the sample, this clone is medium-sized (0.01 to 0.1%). In DNA form, the CDR3 reads TGCGCCAGCAGCTTGGGAGGGGGCGGTGAAAAACTGTTTTTT. Encoded protein: CASSLGGGGEKLFF. This chain links TRBV5-1 with TRBJ1-4; 7 nucleotides match TRBD1. There are 14 residues in the CDR3. CDR1 is SGHRS, CDR2 YFSETQ, per germline. The trim removed 0 bases at V and 7 bases at J, leaving 3 bases unmatched.

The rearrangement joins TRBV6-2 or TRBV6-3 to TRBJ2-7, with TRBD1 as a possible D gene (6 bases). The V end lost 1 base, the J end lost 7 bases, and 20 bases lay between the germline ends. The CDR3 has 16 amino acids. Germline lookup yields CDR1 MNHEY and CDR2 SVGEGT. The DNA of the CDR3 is TGTGCCAGCAGTTACTGGCCGGGACACCCTTTTGCTGAGCAGTACTTC. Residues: CASSYWPGHPFAEQYF.

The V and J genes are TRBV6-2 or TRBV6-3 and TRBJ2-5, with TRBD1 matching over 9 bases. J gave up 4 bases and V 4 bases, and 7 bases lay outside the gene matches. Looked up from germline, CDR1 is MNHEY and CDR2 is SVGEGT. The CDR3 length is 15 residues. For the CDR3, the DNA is TGTGCCAGCAGTTTGGGACAGGGCCGGGGAGAGACCCAGTACTTC. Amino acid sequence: CASSLGQGRGETQYF.